This T cell receptor (beta chain) was captured by sequencing in a study of human T cells and chemical hapten exposure. Study-wide background: The patch tests put 0.01% DPC on the skin of the upper back and were read 6 days later.

TCRdb passed the RACE reads through MiXCR, listing each CDR3 protein once. The table records some 90,000 distinct CDR3 sequences, about an eighth of them present only once. This clonotype was seen at least ten times. Noted time point: patch test 2, 6 weeks after DPC sensitization. Treatment given: therapeutic diphenylcyclopropenone sensitization with weekly scalp DPC. This material consisted of whole blood, taken in connection with sensitization to the hapten diphenylcyclopropenone (DPC). This clonotype was sampled from a woman between 35 and 50 years old with alopecia areata. Some clones in this sample may be carry-over from other donors' samples.

Here the CDR3 DNA reads TGTGCCAGCAGCCCCCGCGGGGAGGCTGACTATGGCTACACCTTC. It translates to CASSPRGEADYGYTF. This chain links TRBV6-2 or TRBV6-3 with TRBJ1-2; D unresolved. Germline V gene data show CDR1 as MNHEY and CDR2 as SVGEGT. The germline V and J ends were trimmed by 6 bases and 3 bases, with 17 bases remaining between them. The CDR3 is made up of 15 amino acids.